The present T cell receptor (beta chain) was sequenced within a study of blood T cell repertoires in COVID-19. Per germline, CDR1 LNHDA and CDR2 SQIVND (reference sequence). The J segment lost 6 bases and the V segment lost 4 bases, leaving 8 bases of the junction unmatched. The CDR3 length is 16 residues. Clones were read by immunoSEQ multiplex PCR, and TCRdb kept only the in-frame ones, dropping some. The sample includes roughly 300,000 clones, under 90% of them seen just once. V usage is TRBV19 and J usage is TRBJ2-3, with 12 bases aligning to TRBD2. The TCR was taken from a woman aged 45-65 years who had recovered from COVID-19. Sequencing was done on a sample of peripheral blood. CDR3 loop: CASSKGGTSGQDTQYF. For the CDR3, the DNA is TGTGCCAGTAGTAAGGGGGGGACTAGCGGGCAGGATACGCAGTATTTT.